These 10 T cell receptor beta chains were sequenced from one sample in a study of cytotoxic CD8 clonotypes in ibrutinib-treated CLL. Method: immunoSEQ multiplex PCR; TCRdb's copy keeps in-frame clones and lacks some. The sample has roughly 150,000 clones, 70% to 80% seen once; the top ten hold 5.1%. Specimen: PBMCs, collected after 24 months of ibrutinib treatment. The source of these receptors is a human donor with chronic lymphocytic leukemia.

The chain is built from TRBV9 and TRBJ2-6, with D possibly called TRBD1 or TRBD2 (5 bases each). CDR1 and CDR2 (germline): SGDLS, YYNGEE. The CDR3 consists of 18 residues. Trimming stripped 4 bases from V and 1 base from J, with 18 bases between. Here the CDR3 reads CASSPTGLVLSGANVLTF. In DNA, the CDR3 is TGTGCCAGCAGCCCCACGGGGCTAGTGCTTTCTGGGGCCAACGTCCTGACTTTC.

The rearrangement joins TRBV28 to TRBJ2-3; D not resolved. The CDR3 loop spans 13 amino acids. From germline, CDR1 is MDHEN and CDR2 SYDVKM. V was shortened by 2 bases and J by 6 bases, with 9 bases between the two germline ends. The CDR3: CASSLRGPDTQYF. The CDR3 nucleotides are TGTGCCAGCAGTTTACGCGGCCCGGATACGCAGTATTTT.

The chain has TRBV6-1 and TRBJ1-4, with D uncertain. There are 13 residues in the CDR3. V was pared by 7 bases and J by 7 bases, with 13 bases between. From germline, CDR1 is MNHNS and CDR2 SASEGT. CDR3 nucleotides: TGTGCCAGCACTCCCGGCCAGCGTGAAAAACTGTTTTTT. Translated, it gives CASTPGQREKLFF.

The chain joins TRBV15 to TRBJ1-1, with D perhaps matching TRBD1 (5 bases). The CDR3 length is 16 residues. V was cut by 3 bases and J by 5 bases, with 19 bases left in between. CDR1 and CDR2 from the germline V gene are LNHNV and YYDKDF (reference sequence). This CDR3 reads CATSRGLEGLWTEAFF. CDR3 in DNA: TGTGCCACCAGCAGGGGACTCGAAGGACTGTGGACTGAAGCTTTCTTT.

V usage is TRBV7-6 and J usage is TRBJ2-1; D might be TRBD1 (6 bases). The CDR3 has 14 amino acids. V was shortened by 1 base and J by 5 bases, with 9 bases between the two germline ends. Germline assignment: CDR1 SGHVS and CDR2 FNYEAQ. Here the CDR3 reads CASSLGPGDNEQFF. The CDR3 coding sequence is TGTGCCAGCAGCTTAGGTCCAGGGGACAATGAGCAGTTCTTC.

The chain combines TRBV7-3 with TRBJ2-2; 14 nucleotides line up with TRBD2. The V and J ends lost 5 bases and 10 bases, in that order; junction bases with no gene match: 9. CDR1 and CDR2 from the germline V gene are SGHTA and FQGTGA. This CDR3 has 16 amino acids. The CDR3 coding sequence is TGTGCCAGCAGCATCCAGGGACTAGCGGGGGCCCCGGAGCTGTTTTTT. This sequence encodes CASSIQGLAGAPELFF.

The CDR3 loop reads CASSPQEETQYF. Here the CDR3 DNA reads TGTGCCAGCTCACCACAAGAAGAGACCCAGTACTTC. The J gene is TRBJ2-5, the V gene TRBV18; D gene unclear. V dropped 1 base and J dropped 3 bases, with 3 bases sitting between them. Germline V CDR1 and CDR2: KGHSH, LQKENI. The CDR3 sequence is 12 residues long.

This sequence joins TRBV4-1 and TRBJ2-3; 7 bases map to TRBD2. The CDR3 is 15 residues long. V gave up 3 bases and J gave up 2 bases; unmatched junction bases: 5. Germline loops: CDR1 MGHRA, CDR2 YSYEKL. The CDR3, as DNA: TGCGCCAGCAGCCACCACGGACTAGACACAGATACGCAGTATTTT. Amino acids: CASSHHGLDTDTQYF.

The chain is built from TRBV18 and TRBJ2-1, with 8 positions matching TRBD2. The CDR3 is 14 residues long. Unmatched junction bases numbered 4, after V lost 3 bases and J lost 6 bases. Germline V gene sequence: CDR1 KGHSH, CDR2 LQKENI. CDR3 nucleotide sequence: TGTGCCAGCTCACCCTTGGCGGGGGGCAATGAGCAGTTCTTC. Its translation is CASSPLAGGNEQFF.

The count of this clone is one. The chain employs TRBV30 and TRBJ1-5, with a weak D call TRBD1 (5 bases). The germline V gene encodes CDR1 GTSNPN and CDR2 SVGIG (reference sequence). V gave up 2 bases and J gave up 4 bases, with 15 bases separating them. This CDR3 has 15 amino acids. In DNA, the CDR3 is TGTGCCTGGAGTTTTCTCGGGGCTTCTAATCAGCCCCAGCATTTT. It is translated as CAWSFLGASNQPQHF.